These T cell receptor beta chains were read from a single sample in a study of T-cell memory formation after mild COVID-19. Each CDR3 protein gets one entry after TCRdb re-called the 5' RACE reads with MiXCR. The table lists some 300,000 distinct CDR3 sequences, just under 20% of them singletons. The sequencing input was PBMCs or a T cell subset sorted from them (not recorded which). The source of these receptors is a man between 18 and 35 years old who had mild COVID-19 (a few samples of this study predate the infection). Cell type and time point are not known. Each CDR3 is given with its conserved first and last residue. Fields, in order: CDR3 length, V gene, J gene, clone size, D gene, CDR3 DNA, CDR3 protein. A D gene is named only where the DNA matches it firmly. The size of a clone is reported for some rows only, either as once, few or many, or as a class for expanded clones.

19	TRBV6-5	TRBJ2-4	NA	NA	TGTGCCAGCAGGCCCAAATCGACAGGCCTACTCACTACGAAAAACATTCAGTACTTC	CASRPKSTGLLTTKNIQYF
17	TRBV4-1	TRBJ2-3	few	TRBD1	TGCGCCAGCAGCCAAGATATACAGGGGGCGTCGACAGATACGCAGTATTTT	CASSQDIQGASTDTQYF
13	TRBV2	TRBJ1-4	NA	TRBD1	TGTGCCAGCCGGGGACAGGGGAATGAAAAACTGTTTTTT	CASRGQGNEKLFF
14	TRBV5-1	TRBJ1-2	NA	NA	TGCGCCAGCAGCTTGTTACCGGCTTCGGGTGGCTACACCTTC	CASSLLPASGGYTF
12	TRBV15	TRBJ1-1	NA	NA	TGTGCCACCAGCAGAGGTTACACTGAAGCTTTCTTT	CATSRGYTEAFF
12	TRBV20-1	TRBJ1-1	NA	TRBD1	TGCAGTGCCTTAAAAGACAGGGAACGGGCTTTCTTT	CSALKDRERAFF
14	TRBV7-7	TRBJ2-1	few	NA	TGTGCTAGCAGCTTAAGCCTTGTGGTTGGGGAGCAGTTCTTC	CASSLSLVVGEQFF
14	TRBV20-1	TRBJ2-6	few	NA	TGCAGTGCTAGAGAAGGGTCCGGGGCCAACGTCCTGACTTTC	CSAREGSGANVLTF
16	TRBV4-2	TRBJ2-2	few	TRBD2	TGTGCCAGCAGCCAAGCCCCGACTAGCGGGTCCGGGGAGCTGTTTTTT	CASSQAPTSGSGELFF
16	TRBV14	TRBJ2-2	few	TRBD1	TGTGCCAGCAGCCAAGGCCAGGGGGTAATCTCCGGGGAGCTGTTTTTT	CASSQGQGVISGELFF